This TCR beta chain emerged from a study of T cell clonality in common variable immunodeficiency. Control and CVID samples contributed equal amounts of genomic DNA. Only in-frame clones appear in the TCRdb table, and some are missing; sequencing was by immunoSEQ multiplex PCR. The specimen has roughly 70,000 clones, none found just once. The study's findings and limits: Reportedly, TCR beta sequences from common variable immunodeficiency showed fewer deletions and N-nucleotide insertions. What drives increased CVID clonality needs T cell subpopulation sequencing. CVID patient heterogeneity limited repertoire-clinical complication correlations.

To note about this clone: Its antigen is currently unknown. Sequencing ends 3 residues short of the CDR3 end; the germline J gene provides the rest.

The germline V gene has CDR1 SNHLY and CDR2 FYNNEI. This CDR3 is 15 amino acids long. The V and J ends lost 4 bases and 2 bases, in that order; junction bases with no gene match: 6. The specimen sequenced was peripheral blood mononuclear cells. The chain is built from TRBV2 and TRBJ2-3, with 7 bases that match TRBD2. The receptor's source is a person aged 18-69 years in good health. This CDR3 is CASSALSGFTDTQYF. Partial CDR3 DNA: TGTGCCAGCAGTGCCCTTAGCGGGTTCACAGATACG.